Listed here are 24 T cell receptor beta chains from one sample, sequenced in a study of control samples from healthy donors and cancer patients. Profiled with immunoSEQ multiplex PCR; TCRdb holds only in-frame clones, not every one. The sample contains 110,000 or so clones, roughly four fifths of which appear only once. Sequenced input: blood. The receptors here all came from a woman aged 50 to 60 in good health.

The chain couples TRBV2 to TRBJ2-7; TRBD1 matches at 7 bases. CDR3 length equals 13 residues. CDR1 is SNHLY, CDR2 FYNNEI, per germline. Unmatched junction bases numbered 3, after V lost 7 bases and J lost 0 bases. The CDR3 sequence: CASTWDSSYEQYF. The CDR3, as DNA: TGTGCCAGCACATGGGACAGCTCCTACGAGCAGTACTTC.

This rearrangement joins TRBV29-1 to TRBJ2-1; either TRBD1 or TRBD2 may supply D (5 bases each). The germline gives CDR1 SQVTM, CDR2 ANQGSEA. This CDR3 comprises 11 residues. Trimming took 6 bases from V and 7 from J, leaving 10 bases between them. CDR3 sequence reads: CSVDWGNEQFF. The CDR3 nucleotides read TGCAGCGTCGACTGGGGGAATGAGCAGTTCTTC.

The V gene is TRBV15, the J gene TRBJ2-2; 11 nucleotides match TRBD2. This CDR3 spans 16 amino acids. CDR1 and CDR2 from the germline V gene are LNHNV and YYDKDF (reference sequence). J gave up 2 bases and V 5 bases, and 4 bases lay outside the gene matches. CDR3 nucleotide sequence: TGTGCCACCAGCCCGACTAGCGGGAACAACACCGGGGAGCTGTTTTTT. Encoded protein: CATSPTSGNNTGELFF. Filled out from reference TRBV15 and TRBJ2-2, the complete variable domain reads DAMVIQNPRYQVTQFGKPVTLSCSQTLNHNVMYWYQQKSSQAPKLLFHYYDKDFNNEADTPDNFQSRRPNTSFCFLDIRSPGLGDTAMYLCATSPTSGNNTGELFFGEGSRLTVL.

V usage is TRBV29-1 and J usage is TRBJ2-3, with no clear D. Trimming removed 1 base from V and 6 bases from J, with 8 bases in between. The CDR3 has 12 amino acids. The germline CDR1 and CDR2 sequences are SQVTM and ANQGSEA. The CDR3 protein is CSVEGVMDTQYF. The CDR3 DNA sequence: TGCAGCGTTGAAGGAGTCATGGATACGCAGTATTTT.

The V call is TRBV27, the J call TRBJ1-4, with TRBD1 matching 7 bases. This CDR3 comprises 15 residues. The junction had 4 bases not matched to a gene; V was cut back by 1 base and J by 5 bases. Per germline, CDR1 MNHEY and CDR2 SMNVEV (reference sequence). CDR3 bases: TGTGCCAGCAGTTTATTTCCGACAGGGAATGAAAAACTGTTTTTT. Translating gives CASSLFPTGNEKLFF.

The chain couples TRBV4-1 to TRBJ2-2, with D possibly being TRBD1 or TRBD2 (6 bases each). Germline CDR1 reads MGHRA; CDR2 reads YSYEKL. There are 17 residues in the CDR3. V lost 1 base, J lost 5 bases, and 17 bases lay in between. This chain's CDR3 is CASSQATTGARTGELFF. In nucleotides, the CDR3 is TGCGCCAGCAGCCAAGCAACCACGGGGGCGAGGACCGGGGAGCTGTTTTTT.

This chain uses TRBV5-4 with TRBJ2-2, with 7 bases fitting TRBD1. The V segment lost 4 bases and the J segment 2 bases; nucleotides outside the gene matches: 5. The CDR3 length is 15 residues. Germline CDR1 reads SGHNT; CDR2 reads YYREEE (reference sequence). The CDR3 sequence is CASSQNRGNTGELFF. The DNA for the CDR3 is TGTGCCAGCAGCCAGAACAGGGGCAACACCGGGGAGCTGTTTTTT. Drawing the rest from reference TRBV5-4 and TRBJ2-2, the complete variable domain is ETGVTQSPTHLIKTRGQQVTLRCSSQSGHNTVSWYQQALGQGPQFIFQYYREEENGRGNFPPRFSGLQFPNYSSELNVNALELDDSALYLCASSQNRGNTGELFFGEGSRLTVL.

CDR3 DNA: TGCGCCAGCAGCCAAGATCGGGCCCCAGTTGTGCAGTACTTC. Residues: CASSQDRAPVVQYF. V gene TRBV4-3 combines with J gene TRBJ2-7, with D hard to call. Trimming removed 0 bases at V and 9 bases at J, with 15 bases between. The CDR3 is 14 residues long. The germline CDR1 and CDR2 sequences are LGHNA and YSLEER.

This clone was detected only a few times. The rearrangement links TRBV12-3 or TRBV12-4 to TRBJ2-7; D ambiguous. V was clipped by 5 bases and J by 6 bases, with 14 bases between them. This CDR3 is built from 13 residues. The CDR3 loop reads CASSASGGREQYF. CDR3 coding DNA: TGTGCCAGCAGTGCCTCCGGCGGACGCGAGCAGTACTTC.

This rearrangement joins TRBV7-9 to TRBJ2-7, with D perhaps matching TRBD2 (7 bases). The CDR3 runs 13 residues. V lost 5 bases to trimming and J lost 6 bases, with 14 bases between them. Germline V CDR1 and CDR2: SEHNR, FQNEAQ (reference sequence). CDR3 nucleotide sequence: TGTGCCAGCAGCGAAGGGGGGGGTGGCGAGCAGTACTTC. It translates to CASSEGGGGEQYF.

CDR3 DNA: TGTGCCAGCAGCCTAATTTCAGGGAGCAATGAGCAGTTCTTC. Amino acids: CASSLISGSNEQFF. This chain connects TRBV11-2 to TRBJ2-1; possibly TRBD1 or TRBD2 for D (5 bases each). CDR1 is SGHAT, CDR2 FQNNGV, per germline. CDR3 size: 14 residues. Trimming took 5 bases from V and 6 from J, leaving 14 bases between them.

The V call is TRBV29-1, the J call TRBJ2-5; 14 positions match TRBD2. The length of the CDR3 is 14 residues. Germline loops: CDR1 SQVTM, CDR2 ANQGSEA. V lost 6 bases and J lost 4; bases outside the gene matches: 4. DNA for the CDR3: TGCAGCGTGGGGACTAGCGGGAGTTTAGAGACCCAGTACTTC. Its translation: CSVGTSGSLETQYF.

The genes are TRBV28 and TRBJ1-3, with D unresolved. The ends were cut back, 5 bases at V and 0 bases at J, with 17 bases in the middle. This CDR3 region has 17 residues. Per the germline V gene, CDR1 is MDHEN and CDR2 is SYDVKM. The chain's CDR3 is CASSPPWGSFSGNTIYF. In DNA form, the CDR3 reads TGTGCCAGCAGTCCCCCGTGGGGTTCTTTCTCTGGAAACACCATATATTTT.

The CDR3: CSADTGHGAFF. The DNA for the CDR3 is TGCAGTGCTGATACGGGACACGGGGCTTTCTTT. The rearrangement links TRBV20-1 to TRBJ1-1; D is possibly TRBD1 (6 bases). Germline V gene lookup returns CDR1 DFQATT and CDR2 SNEGSKA (reference sequence). V lost 5 bases, J lost 11 bases, and 15 bases lay in between. The CDR3 is 11 amino acids.

The genes are TRBV4-3 and TRBJ1-2; the match to TRBD1 covers 10 bases. Germline loops: CDR1 LGHNA, CDR2 YSLEER. V trimming: 1 base; J trimming: 5 bases; junction bases outside the gene matches: 4. This CDR3 is 15 amino acids long. The CDR3 coding sequence is TGCGCCAGCAGCCAAGCCGGGACAGGGGCTTATGGCTACACCTTC. Amino acids: CASSQAGTGAYGYTF.

The V call is TRBV7-3, the J call TRBJ1-1; TRBD1 might be the D (5 bases). CDR3 size: 13 residues. Germline CDR1 SGHTA, CDR2 FQGTGA. V was shortened by 2 bases and J by 1 base, with 5 bases between the two germline ends. CDR3 residues: CASSLGANTEAFF. Here the CDR3 DNA reads TGTGCCAGCAGCTTAGGGGCGAACACTGAAGCTTTCTTT.

The CDR3 sequence is CATSRGGGEGTDTQYF. DNA of the CDR3: TGTGCCACCAGCAGAGGCGGGGGGGAGGGGACAGATACGCAGTATTTT. V usage is TRBV15 and J usage is TRBJ2-3, with 9 bases fitting TRBD2. The V and J ends lost 1 base and 3 bases, in that order; junction bases with no gene match: 5. The CDR3 is 16 amino acids. The V gene's germline CDR1 is LNHNV and CDR2 YYDKDF (reference sequence).

This rearrangement joins TRBV3-1 (or the pseudogene TRBV3-2) to TRBJ1-1, with no clear D. V was shortened by 4 bases and J by 6 bases, with 12 bases between the two germline ends. This CDR3 is built from 13 residues. CDR1 is LGHDT, CDR2 YNNKEL, per germline (reference sequence). CDR3: CASSPGLSSEAFF. The CDR3 region has the DNA TGTGCCAGCAGCCCCGGGTTAAGCTCTGAAGCTTTCTTT.

This chain joins TRBV19 and TRBJ1-1, with D uncertain. The CDR3 is 17 residues long. Trimming pared 4 bases from V and 0 bases from J, leaving 18 bases between. Germline V gene data show CDR1 as LNHDA and CDR2 as SQIVND (reference sequence). This CDR3 is CASSNLPGRALNTEAFF. CDR3 in DNA: TGTGCCAGTAGTAATTTGCCTGGAAGGGCGCTGAACACTGAAGCTTTCTTT.

V gene TRBV5-4 combines with J gene TRBJ1-5, with D unresolved. The germline V and J ends were trimmed by 3 bases and 5 bases, with 6 bases remaining between them. Germline V gives CDR1 SGHNT, CDR2 YYREEE (reference sequence). This CDR3 has 12 amino acids. Here the CDR3 DNA reads TGTGCCAGCAGCTCCGGGGATCAGCCCCAGCATTTT. Residues: CASSSGDQPQHF.

The gene calls are TRBV28 and TRBJ1-5; D unresolved. This CDR3 has 14 amino acids. The V end was cut by 8 bases, the J end by 2 bases, with 13 bases between. Germline V gives CDR1 MDHEN, CDR2 SYDVKM. The CDR3 reads CASAESVGNQPQHF. Written as DNA, the CDR3 is TGTGCCAGCGCCGAAAGTGTGGGCAATCAGCCCCAGCATTTT.

This sequence joins TRBV29-1 and TRBJ1-4; 11 nucleotides line up with TRBD1. This CDR3 is built from 15 residues. Germline-derived CDR1 and CDR2 are SQVTM and ANQGSEA. With V trimmed by 8 bases and J by 2 bases, 7 bases remained unmatched. CDR3 protein: CSFLGTGGTNEKLFF. CDR3 DNA sequence: TGCAGCTTCCTTGGGACAGGGGGGACTAATGAAAAACTGTTTTTT.

J is TRBJ2-2 and V is TRBV7-3; D perhaps matches TRBD1 (6 bases). The CDR3 length is 15 residues. Germline V gene data show CDR1 as SGHTA and CDR2 as FQGTGA. The V gene lost 2 bases and the J gene lost 5 bases, with 12 bases spanning the gap. CDR3 residues: CASSLGRGITGELFF. In nucleotides, the CDR3 is TGTGCCAGCAGCTTAGGCAGGGGTATAACCGGGGAGCTGTTTTTT.

J is TRBJ1-1 and V is TRBV14, with D unresolved. The CDR3 has 14 amino acids. The ends were cut back, 3 bases at V and 4 bases at J, with 12 bases in the middle. CDR1 SGHDN and CDR2 FVKESK come from the germline V gene. CDR3 coding DNA: TGTGCCAGCAGCCACGAGATTAAGGGCACTGAAGCTTTCTTT. Amino acid sequence: CASSHEIKGTEAFF.